This T cell receptor beta chain was obtained from a study of T cells in Graves' hyperthyroidism and ophthalmopathy. General study findings and limits: From stable hyperthyroidism, ophthalmopathy was separated by a 13 V-J model.

Diagnoses used clinical symptoms, serum thyroxine and TRAb, thyroid ultrasound and orbital computed tomography. Amplification of TCR beta CDR3 regions used RNA as the template. First-round RT-PCR targeting the TCR CDR3 was performed with the HTBI primer set. One entry per CDR3 protein results from TCRdb running MiXCR on the multiplex PCR reads. The table includes fewer than 350,000 distinct CDR3 sequences, approximately 18% detected once. This clonotype was detected only a few times. Its antigen is not known. Germline lookup yields CDR1 SNHLY and CDR2 FYNNEI. The CDR3 runs to 14 residues. V was cut by 6 bases and J by 1 base, with 10 bases left in between.

Input material: blood. This sequence was found in a man over 45 with Graves' ophthalmopathy. The genes are TRBV2 and TRBJ1-5; D is undetermined. CDR3 sequence reads: CASRDPGSNQPQHF. CDR3 DNA: TGTGCCAGCAGAGACCCTGGAAGCAATCAGCCCCAGCATTTT.